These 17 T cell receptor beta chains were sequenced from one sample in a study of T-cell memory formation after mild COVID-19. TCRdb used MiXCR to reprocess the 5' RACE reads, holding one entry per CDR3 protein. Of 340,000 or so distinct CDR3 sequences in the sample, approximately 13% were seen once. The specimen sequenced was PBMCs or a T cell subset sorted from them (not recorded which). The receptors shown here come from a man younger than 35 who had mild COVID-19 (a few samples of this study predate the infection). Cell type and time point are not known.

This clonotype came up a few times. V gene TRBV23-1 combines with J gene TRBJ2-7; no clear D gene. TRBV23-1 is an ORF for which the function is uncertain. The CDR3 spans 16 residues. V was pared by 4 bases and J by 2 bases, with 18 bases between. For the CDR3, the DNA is TGCGCCAGCAGTCCTTTTCTGAGGAAGAATACCTACGAGCAGTACTTC. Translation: CASSPFLRKNTYEQYF.

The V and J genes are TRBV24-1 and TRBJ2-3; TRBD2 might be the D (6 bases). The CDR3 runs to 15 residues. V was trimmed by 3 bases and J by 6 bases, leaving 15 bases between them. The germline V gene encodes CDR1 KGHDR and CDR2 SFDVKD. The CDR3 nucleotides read TGTGCCACCAGTGATGTTGCGGGGCCCGGGGATACGCAGTATTTT. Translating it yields CATSDVAGPGDTQYF.

In DNA form, the CDR3 reads TGTGCCAGAGGGGTGTTTAATTCACCCCTCCACTTT. Its translation: CARGVFNSPLHF. The chain combines TRBV7-3 with TRBJ1-6; possibly TRBD1 for D (5 bases). CDR1 SGHTA and CDR2 FQGTGA come from the germline V gene. Trimming stripped 9 bases from V and 6 bases from J, with 9 bases between. This CDR3 contains 12 residues.

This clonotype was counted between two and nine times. The CDR3, as DNA: TGTGCCAGCAGCTTATTACTCGCCGGGGAGACCCAGTACTTC. As protein: CASSLLLAGETQYF. This sequence joins TRBV7-9 and TRBJ2-5; no clear D gene. The CDR3 is 14 amino acids. The germline V gene has CDR1 SEHNR and CDR2 FQNEAQ (reference sequence). The ends were cut back, 2 bases at V and 5 bases at J, with 12 bases in the middle.

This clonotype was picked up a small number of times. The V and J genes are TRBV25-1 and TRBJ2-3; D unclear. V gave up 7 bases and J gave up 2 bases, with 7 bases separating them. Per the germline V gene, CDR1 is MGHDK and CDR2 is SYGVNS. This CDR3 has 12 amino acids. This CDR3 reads CASTAHTDTQYF. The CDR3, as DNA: TGTGCCAGCACCGCCCACACAGATACGCAGTATTTT. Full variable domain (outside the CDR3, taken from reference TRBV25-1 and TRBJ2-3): EADIYQTPRYLVIGTGKKITLECSQTMGHDKMYWYQQDPGMELHLIHYSYGVNSTEKGDLSSESTVSRIRTEHFPLTLESARPSHTSQYLCASTAHTDTQYFGPGTRLTVL.

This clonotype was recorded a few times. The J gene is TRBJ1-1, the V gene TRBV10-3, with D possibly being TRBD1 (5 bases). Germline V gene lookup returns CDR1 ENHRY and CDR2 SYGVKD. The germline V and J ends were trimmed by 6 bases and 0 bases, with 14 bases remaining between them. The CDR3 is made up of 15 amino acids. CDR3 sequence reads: CAIRLEGSLNTEAFF. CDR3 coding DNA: TGTGCCATCAGGCTGGAGGGGTCCCTGAACACTGAAGCTTTCTTT.

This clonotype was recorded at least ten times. CDR3 bases: TGTGCCAGCAGCTTAGCGCGAACGGGGGGGCGTAGTTACAATGAGCAGTTCTTC. Translated, it gives CASSLARTGGRSYNEQFF. The V call is TRBV7-2, the J call TRBJ2-1; 8 bases map to TRBD2. V shed 0 bases and J 4 bases; nucleotides not matched to a gene: 11. Germline CDR1 is SGHTA and CDR2 is FQGNSA. The CDR3 sequence is 18 residues long.

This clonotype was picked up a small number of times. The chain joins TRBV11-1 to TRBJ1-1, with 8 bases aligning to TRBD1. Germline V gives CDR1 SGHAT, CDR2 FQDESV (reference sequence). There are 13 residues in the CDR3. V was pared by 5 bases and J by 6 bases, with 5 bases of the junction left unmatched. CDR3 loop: CASSPRTGPEAFF. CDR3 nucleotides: TGTGCCAGCAGCCCCCGGACAGGGCCTGAAGCTTTCTTT.

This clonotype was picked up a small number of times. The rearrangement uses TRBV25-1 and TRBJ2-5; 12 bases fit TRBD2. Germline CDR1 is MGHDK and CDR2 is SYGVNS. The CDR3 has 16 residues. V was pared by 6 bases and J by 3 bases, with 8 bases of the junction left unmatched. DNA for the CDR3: TGTGCCAGCAGCACCGGACTAGCGGGAATAAAAGAGACCCAGTACTTC. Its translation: CASSTGLAGIKETQYF.

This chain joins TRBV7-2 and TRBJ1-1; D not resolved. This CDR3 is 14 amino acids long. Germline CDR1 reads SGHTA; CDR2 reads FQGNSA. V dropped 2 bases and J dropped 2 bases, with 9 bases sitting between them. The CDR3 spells CASSLKLSNTEAFF. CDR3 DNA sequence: TGTGCCAGCAGCTTAAAGTTAAGTAACACTGAAGCTTTCTTT.

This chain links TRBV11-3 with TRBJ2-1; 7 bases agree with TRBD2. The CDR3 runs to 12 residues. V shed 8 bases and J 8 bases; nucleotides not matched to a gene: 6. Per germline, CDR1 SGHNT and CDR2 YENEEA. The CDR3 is CASGRDYHEQFF. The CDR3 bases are TGTGCCAGCGGCCGGGACTATCATGAGCAGTTCTTC.

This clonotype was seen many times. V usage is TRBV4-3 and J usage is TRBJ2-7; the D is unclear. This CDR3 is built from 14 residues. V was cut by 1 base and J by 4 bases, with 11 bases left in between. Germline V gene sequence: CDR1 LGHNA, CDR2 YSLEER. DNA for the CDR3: TGCGCCAGCAGCCAAGGGCTTTCCAGGTACGAGCAGTACTTC. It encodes CASSQGLSRYEQYF.

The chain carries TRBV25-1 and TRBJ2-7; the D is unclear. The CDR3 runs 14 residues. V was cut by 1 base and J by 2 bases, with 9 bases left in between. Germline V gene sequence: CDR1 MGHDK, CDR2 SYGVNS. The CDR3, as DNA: TGTGCCAGCAGTGAATTGGCGGAGACCTACGAGCAGTACTTC. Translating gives CASSELAETYEQYF.

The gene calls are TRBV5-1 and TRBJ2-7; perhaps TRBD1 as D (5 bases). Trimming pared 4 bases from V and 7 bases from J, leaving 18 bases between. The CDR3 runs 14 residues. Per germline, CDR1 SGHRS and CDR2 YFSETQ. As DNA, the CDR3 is TGCGCCAGCAGCGCCGTAGCTGTGGGGCGAGAGCAGTACTTC. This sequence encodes CASSAVAVGREQYF.

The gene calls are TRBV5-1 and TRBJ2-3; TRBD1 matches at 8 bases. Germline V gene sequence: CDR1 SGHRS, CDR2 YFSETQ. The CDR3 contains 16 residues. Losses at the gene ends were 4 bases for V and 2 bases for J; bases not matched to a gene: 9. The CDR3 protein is CASSLRTGTYTDTQYF. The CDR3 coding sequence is TGCGCCAGCAGCCTAAGGACAGGGACGTACACAGATACGCAGTATTTT.

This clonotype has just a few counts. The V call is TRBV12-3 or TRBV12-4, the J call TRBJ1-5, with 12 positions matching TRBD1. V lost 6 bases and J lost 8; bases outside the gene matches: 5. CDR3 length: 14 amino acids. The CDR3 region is CASRAGQGAEPQHF. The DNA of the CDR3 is TGTGCCAGCAGGGCGGGACAGGGGGCTGAGCCCCAGCATTTT.

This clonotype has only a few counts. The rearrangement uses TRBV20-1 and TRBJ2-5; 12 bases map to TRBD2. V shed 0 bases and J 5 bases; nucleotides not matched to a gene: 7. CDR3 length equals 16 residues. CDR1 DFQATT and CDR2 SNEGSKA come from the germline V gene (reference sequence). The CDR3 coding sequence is TGCAGTGCTAGAGATGGTCTAGCGGGGGGGCTGGAGACCCAGTACTTC. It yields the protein CSARDGLAGGLETQYF.